These T cell receptor beta chains were read from a single sample in a study of cytotoxic CD8 clonotypes in ibrutinib-treated CLL. Method: immunoSEQ multiplex PCR; TCRdb's copy keeps in-frame clones and lacks some. The profile shows a few hundred thousand clones, 70% of them singletons. Sequencing used PBMCs, obtained after 24 months of ibrutinib treatment. The origin of the receptors is a human donor with chronic lymphocytic leukemia. Both conserved end residues are trimmed from each CDR3. Each record gives: V gene, D gene, J gene, CDR3 protein. The D gene is left open where the match is weak.

V: TRBV19; D: .; J: TRBJ1-5; CDR3: ASRTGIRDNQPQH
V: TRBV28; D: .; J: TRBJ2-7; CDR3: ASNSYYEQY
V: TRBV5-1; D: .; J: TRBJ2-2; CDR3: ASSTGRDHLNTGELF
V: TRBV7-2; D: .; J: TRBJ2-1; CDR3: ASSHRDDSYNEQF
V: TRBV11-2; D: .; J: TRBJ2-5; CDR3: ASTNSRAPGTQY
V: TRBV28; D: .; J: TRBJ2-2; CDR3: ASSLSGSGGELF
V: TRBV19; D: .; J: TRBJ1-6; CDR3: ASYDTGAGYSPLH
V: TRBV13; D: .; J: TRBJ1-5; CDR3: ASSPDSNQPQH
V: TRBV2; D: TRBD1; J: TRBJ1-5; CDR3: ASSAGTGNIANQPQH
V: TRBV2; D: TRBD1; J: TRBJ2-3; CDR3: ASRGQGKSTDTQY
V: TRBV6-1; D: .; J: TRBJ2-7; CDR3: ASSEGGYEQY
V: TRBV5-1; D: TRBD1; J: TRBJ2-1; CDR3: ASSFIGQVGNEQF
V: TRBV5-8; D: .; J: TRBJ2-3; CDR3: ASSIRDTQY
V: TRBV18; D: TRBD1; J: TRBJ2-7; CDR3: ASSPWDRDEQY
V: TRBV28; D: .; J: TRBJ2-5; CDR3: ASTLSKGRETQY
V: TRBV11-3; D: TRBD1; J: TRBJ2-5; CDR3: ASSQGGQGETQY
V: TRBV27; D: .; J: TRBJ1-4; CDR3: ASSFGTGSEKLF
V: TRBV5-1; D: .; J: TRBJ2-6; CDR3: ASSWGPLSGANVLT
V: TRBV9; D: .; J: TRBJ2-7; CDR3: ASSAYPGTTYEQY
V: TRBV28; D: .; J: TRBJ1-3; CDR3: ASIGKSGNTIY
V: TRBV18; D: TRBD2; J: TRBJ2-1; CDR3: ASSPGLAGYNEQF
V: TRBV9; D: .; J: TRBJ2-5; CDR3: ASSVGSGVAGETQY
V: TRBV6-6; D: TRBD2; J: TRBJ2-2; CDR3: ASRASGTNTGELF
V: TRBV5-1; D: .; J: TRBJ1-3; CDR3: ASSFQGGAGGNTIY
V: TRBV27; D: .; J: TRBJ2-7; CDR3: ASGRRDSSYEQY
V: TRBV11-2; D: .; J: TRBJ1-5; CDR3: ASSWARSNQPQH
V: TRBV5-4; D: TRBD2; J: TRBJ2-2; CDR3: ASSPGLAGAGELF
V: TRBV7-9; D: TRBD2; J: TRBJ2-3; CDR3: ASVQAGDSHTQY
V: TRBV28; D: TRBD2; J: TRBJ2-5; CDR3: ASSSLAGMWETQY
V: TRBV28; D: .; J: TRBJ1-4; CDR3: ATQGSNREKLF
V: TRBV7-9; D: TRBD1; J: TRBJ2-4; CDR3: ASSPQGDIQY
V: TRBV6-1; D: TRBD2; J: TRBJ2-5; CDR3: ASSEGFSGSTGETQY
V: TRBV28; D: TRBD1; J: TRBJ1-3; CDR3: ASSLLGTGTGNTIY
V: TRBV9; D: TRBD1; J: TRBJ2-5; CDR3: ASSASTGEGGTQY
V: TRBV5-5; D: TRBD2; J: TRBJ2-7; CDR3: ASRPTPGLLLYEQY
V: TRBV2; D: .; J: TRBJ2-7; CDR3: ASSEGSAYEQY
V: TRBV19; D: TRBD1; J: TRBJ2-3; CDR3: ASSSGQGVGDTQY
V: TRBV19; D: .; J: TRBJ1-1; CDR3: ATSGSLRTEAF
V: TRBV30; D: .; J: TRBJ2-2; CDR3: AWSARNTGELF
V: TRBV28; D: .; J: TRBJ2-5; CDR3: ASSFYTELQETQY
V: TRBV7-9; D: .; J: TRBJ1-1; CDR3: ASSSAGNTEAF